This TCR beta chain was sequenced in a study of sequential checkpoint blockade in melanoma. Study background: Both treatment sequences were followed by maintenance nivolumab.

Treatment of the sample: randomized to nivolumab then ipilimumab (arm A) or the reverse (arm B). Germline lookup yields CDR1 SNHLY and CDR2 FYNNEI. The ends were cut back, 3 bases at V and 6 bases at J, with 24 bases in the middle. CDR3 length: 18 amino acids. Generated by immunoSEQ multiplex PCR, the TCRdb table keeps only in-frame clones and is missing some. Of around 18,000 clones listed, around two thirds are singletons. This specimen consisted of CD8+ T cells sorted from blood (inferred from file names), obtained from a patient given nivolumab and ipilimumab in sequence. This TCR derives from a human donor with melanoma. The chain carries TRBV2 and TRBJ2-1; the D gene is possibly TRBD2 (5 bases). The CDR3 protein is CASSEEAAKVESINEQFF. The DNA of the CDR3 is TGTGCCAGCAGTGAGGAAGCGGCTAAGGTGGAAAGTATCAATGAGCAGTTCTTC. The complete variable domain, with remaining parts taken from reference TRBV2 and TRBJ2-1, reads EPEVTQTPSHQVTQMGQEVILRCVPISNHLYFYWYRQILGQKVEFLVSFYNNEISEKSEIFDDQFSVERPDGSNFTLKIRSTKLEDSAMYFCASSEEAAKVESINEQFFGPGTRLTVL.